These 26 T cell receptor beta chains were sequenced from one sample in a study of T cells after yellow fever vaccination. TCRdb passed the 5' RACE reads through MiXCR, listing each CDR3 protein once. Of around 330,000 distinct CDR3 sequences detected, less than 4.5% appear once; the ten largest clones hold around 22%. The sequencing used PBMCs, collected on the day of the yellow fever booster vaccination. The receptors come from a man younger than 35 who received the YFV17D yellow fever vaccine.

This clonotype was observed many times. This chain links TRBV28 with TRBJ1-5; 7 bases agree with TRBD1. V gave up 4 bases and J gave up 2 bases; unmatched junction bases: 8. This CDR3 has 16 residues. The germline V gene has CDR1 MDHEN and CDR2 SYDVKM. In DNA form, the CDR3 reads TGTGCCAGCAGTTATTGGACAGGAACGGGCAATCAGCCCCAGCATTTT. It codes for CASSYWTGTGNQPQHF.

In its sample, this clonotype was seen many times. The genes are TRBV18 and TRBJ1-1, with D perhaps matching TRBD1 (5 bases). The germline CDR1 and CDR2 sequences are KGHSH and LQKENI. The V gene lost 0 bases and the J gene lost 5 bases, with 13 bases spanning the gap. This CDR3 contains 15 residues. The CDR3 here is CASSPPAGMVTEAFF. CDR3 DNA sequence: TGTGCCAGCTCACCACCGGCAGGGATGGTAACTGAAGCTTTCTTT.

This clonotype was observed many times. The chain is built from TRBV7-2 and TRBJ1-6, with unresolved D. Germline V CDR1 and CDR2: SGHTA, FQGNSA. Trimming cost V 3 bases and J 7 bases, with 19 bases left between them. The CDR3 totals 17 residues. The CDR3 DNA reads as TGTGCCAGCAGCTTTTCCTTTGCTAGCCGAAGAAATTCACCCCTCCACTTT. Translating it yields CASSFSFASRRNSPLHF.

This clonotype has a count of ten or more. The chain recombines TRBV5-1 with TRBJ1-1, with D possibly being TRBD1 (6 bases). CDR1 and CDR2 from the germline V gene are SGHRS and YFSETQ. The CDR3 has 16 amino acids. With 4 bases removed from V and 4 bases from J, the gap between germline ends came to 20 bases. CDR3 loop: CASSGTQGFGSTEAFF. The CDR3, as DNA: TGCGCCAGCAGCGGAACACAGGGCTTCGGGAGCACTGAAGCTTTCTTT. Looking up the rest from reference TRBV5-1 and TRBJ1-1 gives the full variable domain: KAGVTQTPRYLIKTRGQQVTLSCSPISGHRSVSWYQQTPGQGLQFLFEYFSETQRNKGNFPGRFSGRQFSNSRSEMNVSTLELGDSALYLCASSGTQGFGSTEAFFGQGTRLTVV.

This clonotype was recorded at least ten times. The V call is TRBV6-5, the J call TRBJ2-5, with TRBD2 matching 10 bases. CDR1 and CDR2 from the germline V gene are MNHEY and SVGAGI. The CDR3 spans 15 residues. The J segment lost 2 bases and the V segment lost 6 bases, leaving 6 bases of the junction unmatched. CDR3 DNA sequence: TGTGCCAGCAGAACCAGCGGGGGGGTTCAAGAGACCCAGTACTTC. Its translation: CASRTSGGVQETQYF.

This clonotype was found many times. This chain links TRBV6-2 or TRBV6-3 with TRBJ2-3; D is unclear. The CDR3 loop spans 14 amino acids. The V gene's germline CDR1 is MNHEY and CDR2 SVGEGT. Trimming took off 1 base at V and 4 bases at J, with 9 bases between the two ends. Written as DNA, the CDR3 is TGTGCCAGCAGTTACTTTGGGTCGGCAGATACGCAGTATTTT. This gives the protein CASSYFGSADTQYF.

This chain links TRBV6-5 with TRBJ2-1; the D gene is possibly TRBD2 (5 bases). CDR1 MNHEY and CDR2 SVGAGI come from the germline V gene. The CDR3 loop spans 15 amino acids. V was shortened by 6 bases and J by 4 bases, with 16 bases between the two germline ends. DNA for the CDR3: TGTGCCAGCAGGAACGGAGGTTTCGGGTACAATGAGCAGTTCTTC. Residues: CASRNGGFGYNEQFF.

This clonotype was found many times. One end of the junction does not line up with germline, which may come from a read error. The chain combines TRBV6-2 or TRBV6-3 with TRBJ2-5; D is ambiguous. Germline V gene data show CDR1 as MNHEY and CDR2 as SVGEGT. The CDR3 consists of 16 residues. The CDR3 sequence: CASSYLTYAEQETQYF. The CDR3 bases are TGTGCCAGCAGCTACTTGACCTACGCAGAGCAAGAGACCCAGTACTTC.

This clonotype was detected ten times or more. The chain couples TRBV5-1 to TRBJ2-3; D is perhaps TRBD2 (5 bases). Trimming stripped 0 bases from V and 3 bases from J, with 8 bases between. Germline V gives CDR1 SGHRS, CDR2 YFSETQ. The CDR3 is 14 amino acids. This CDR3 reads CASSLAPGTDTQYF. The DNA of the CDR3 is TGCGCCAGCAGCTTGGCCCCGGGAACAGATACGCAGTATTTT. Full variable domain (rest looked up from reference TRBV5-1 and TRBJ2-3): KAGVTQTPRYLIKTRGQQVTLSCSPISGHRSVSWYQQTPGQGLQFLFEYFSETQRNKGNFPGRFSGRQFSNSRSEMNVSTLELGDSALYLCASSLAPGTDTQYFGPGTRLTVL.

The chain uses TRBV20-1 and TRBJ1-2; TRBD1 aligns across 9 bases. Trimming at V came to 2 bases and at J to 8 bases, leaving 3 bases not matched to a gene. Germline V CDR1 and CDR2: DFQATT, SNEGSKA (reference sequence). The CDR3 spans 12 residues. CDR3: CSARLDRGGYTF. CDR3 nucleotide sequence: TGCAGTGCTAGATTGGACAGGGGAGGCTACACCTTC.

V and J are TRBV7-2 and TRBJ2-1; D perhaps matches TRBD2 (6 bases). Germline loops: CDR1 SGHTA, CDR2 FQGNSA. The CDR3 runs 15 residues. V was cut by 5 bases and J by 2 bases, with 13 bases left in between. For the CDR3, the DNA is TGTGCCAGCAGCCTCGATCCGGGGGCCTACAATGAGCAGTTCTTC. It translates to CASSLDPGAYNEQFF.

This clonotype was observed a few times. The V gene is TRBV5-4, the J gene TRBJ2-7, with TRBD2 identical over 9 bases. J lost 5 bases, V lost 2 bases, and 11 bases had no gene match. CDR3 length: 16 amino acids. The germline gives CDR1 SGHNT, CDR2 YYREEE (reference sequence). CDR3 coding DNA: TGTGCCAGCAGCTTAAAAAGCGGGGGGCCTCAAGACGAGCAGTACTTC. It yields the protein CASSLKSGGPQDEQYF.

This clonotype occurred a few times. The CDR3 loop is CAITQGRSYGYTF. The CDR3 DNA follows: TGTGCCATCACCCAGGGAAGGTCCTATGGCTACACCTTC. The chain joins TRBV10-3 to TRBJ1-2; a weak D match, TRBD1 (5 bases). This CDR3 has 13 residues. Trimming shortened V by 7 bases and J by 4 bases, and 13 bases separated the two germline ends. Per germline, CDR1 ENHRY and CDR2 SYGVKD.

In this sample, this clonotype turned up many times. This chain joins TRBV18 and TRBJ1-4, with TRBD1 matching 7 bases. The germline V gene has CDR1 KGHSH and CDR2 LQKENI. V trimming: 5 bases; J trimming: 7 bases; junction bases outside the gene matches: 4. This CDR3 contains 13 residues. The CDR3 protein is CASSAGQPEKLFF. The CDR3 DNA is TGTGCCAGCTCAGCGGGACAGCCTGAAAAACTGTTTTTT.

This clonotype has at least ten counts. The CDR3 reads CASSQARTGQETQYF. CDR3 nucleotide sequence: TGCGCCAGCAGCCAAGCCCGGACAGGACAAGAGACCCAGTACTTC. The rearrangement links TRBV4-3 to TRBJ2-5, with 7 bases lining up with TRBD1. CDR1 and CDR2 (germline): LGHNA, YSLEER. The V and J ends lost 1 base and 2 bases, in that order; junction bases with no gene match: 4. The CDR3 sequence is 15 residues long.

This chain links TRBV18 with TRBJ2-7, with D perhaps TRBD2 (5 bases). The germline CDR1 and CDR2 sequences are KGHSH and LQKENI. With 3 bases removed from V and 6 bases from J, the gap between germline ends came to 12 bases. The CDR3 consists of 13 residues. CDR3: CASSPAGSLEQYF. The CDR3 DNA reads TGTGCCAGCTCACCCGCGGGCAGCCTCGAGCAGTACTTC.

This clonotype has ten or more counts. This chain joins TRBV6-5 and TRBJ2-1; 9 positions match TRBD1. Looked up from germline, CDR1 is MNHEY and CDR2 is SVGAGI. V lost 3 bases to trimming and J lost 6 bases; unmatched junction nucleotides: 6. The CDR3 has 15 amino acids. For the CDR3, the DNA is TGTGCCAGCAGTTATCCCGGGACAGGGCGCAATGAGCAGTTCTTC. Its translation is CASSYPGTGRNEQFF.

V is TRBV2 and J is TRBJ1-6, with 9 positions matching TRBD1. The CDR3 runs 16 residues. Germline V gene data show CDR1 as SNHLY and CDR2 as FYNNEI. The V gene end was trimmed by 3 bases and the J gene end by 7 bases; junction bases not matched to a gene: 7. The CDR3 spells CASSDPGTGWNSPLHF. The DNA of the CDR3 is TGTGCCAGCAGTGATCCGGGGACAGGGTGGAATTCACCCCTCCACTTT. Full variable domain (missing parts from reference TRBV2 and TRBJ1-6): EPEVTQTPSHQVTQMGQEVILRCVPISNHLYFYWYRQILGQKVEFLVSFYNNEISEKSEIFDDQFSVERPDGSNFTLKIRSTKLEDSAMYFCASSDPGTGWNSPLHFGNGTRLTVT.

The chain couples TRBV7-2 to TRBJ2-7; TRBD2 matches 8 bases. The trim removed 0 bases at V and 5 bases at J, leaving 6 bases unmatched. Germline-derived CDR1 and CDR2 are SGHTA and FQGNSA. This CDR3 has 15 amino acids. CDR3 amino acids: CASSLATTRGDEQYF. The CDR3 nucleotides read TGTGCCAGCAGCTTAGCGACTACGCGGGGGGACGAGCAGTACTTC. The complete variable domain, with remaining parts taken from reference TRBV7-2 and TRBJ2-7, reads GAGVSQSPSNKVTEKGKDVELRCDPISGHTALYWYRQSLGQGLEFLIYFQGNSAPDKSGLPSDRFSAERTGGSVSTLTIQRTQQEDSAVYLCASSLATTRGDEQYFGPGTRLTVT.

This clonotype was counted many times. The chain recombines TRBV27 with TRBJ1-1, with a weak D call TRBD1 (5 bases). The germline V gene has CDR1 MNHEY and CDR2 SMNVEV (reference sequence). With 2 bases removed from V and 4 bases from J, the gap between germline ends came to 17 bases. This CDR3 has 16 amino acids. The CDR3 protein is CASSLTLEGPGTEAFF. DNA of the CDR3: TGTGCCAGCAGTTTAACCCTCGAGGGGCCCGGCACTGAAGCTTTCTTT.

J is TRBJ2-7 and V is TRBV10-3; D uncertain. CDR3 length equals 12 residues. Trimming took 3 bases from V and 0 from J, leaving 3 bases between them. The V gene's germline CDR1 is ENHRY and CDR2 SYGVKD. In DNA, the CDR3 is TGTGCCATCAGTGACTACTCCTACGAGCAGTACTTC. Translation gives CAISDYSYEQYF.

The gene calls are TRBV29-1 and TRBJ2-5; TRBD2 aligns across 13 bases. The V and J ends lost 4 bases and 5 bases, in that order; junction bases with no gene match: 7. This CDR3 contains 15 residues. CDR1 SQVTM and CDR2 ANQGSEA come from the germline V gene. The CDR3 bases are TGCAGCGTTGTGACGACTAGCGGGGGGATGGAGACCCAGTACTTC. Amino acid sequence: CSVVTTSGGMETQYF.

This sequence joins TRBV7-3 and TRBJ1-6, with no clear D. CDR3 length: 15 residues. V lost 5 bases to trimming and J lost 2 bases, with 10 bases between them. Germline V gene data show CDR1 as SGHTA and CDR2 as FQGTGA. The CDR3 loop is CASSQAGTYNSPLHF. DNA for the CDR3: TGTGCCAGCAGCCAAGCGGGGACCTATAATTCACCCCTCCACTTT.

This clonotype showed up just a few times. The rearrangement joins TRBV18 to TRBJ1-4; D call uncertain. V lost 6 bases and J 5 bases, leaving 13 bases between the germline ends. The CDR3 has 14 amino acids. CDR1 is KGHSH and CDR2 is LQKENI in the germline V gene. The CDR3 here is CASSPGSLNEKLFF. In DNA, the CDR3 is TGTGCCAGCTCCCCCGGGAGCCTGAATGAAAAACTGTTTTTT.

This clonotype was seen more than once but under ten times. The V gene is TRBV5-6, the J gene TRBJ2-7, with D possibly being TRBD2 (6 bases). There are 15 residues in the CDR3. V lost 3 bases and J 2 bases, leaving 15 bases between the germline ends. Germline V gives CDR1 SGHDT, CDR2 YYEEEE. The CDR3 DNA reads as TGTGCCAGCAGCTCTGGCCTTCTAGCGACCTACGAGCAGTACGTC. This gives the protein CASSSGLLATYEQYV.

Note on this clonotype: A single base separates this from a much larger clone, so it may be a read error. CDR3 residues: CASSYAGTTYVAFF. DNA of the CDR3: TGTGCCAGCAGTTATGCGGGGACCACATACGTGGCTTTCTTT. The rearrangement joins TRBV28 to TRBJ1-1; TRBD1 is a possible D gene (5 bases). V was pared by 4 bases and J by 11 bases, with 20 bases between. CDR3 size: 14 residues. Germline lookup yields CDR1 MDHEN and CDR2 SYDVKM.